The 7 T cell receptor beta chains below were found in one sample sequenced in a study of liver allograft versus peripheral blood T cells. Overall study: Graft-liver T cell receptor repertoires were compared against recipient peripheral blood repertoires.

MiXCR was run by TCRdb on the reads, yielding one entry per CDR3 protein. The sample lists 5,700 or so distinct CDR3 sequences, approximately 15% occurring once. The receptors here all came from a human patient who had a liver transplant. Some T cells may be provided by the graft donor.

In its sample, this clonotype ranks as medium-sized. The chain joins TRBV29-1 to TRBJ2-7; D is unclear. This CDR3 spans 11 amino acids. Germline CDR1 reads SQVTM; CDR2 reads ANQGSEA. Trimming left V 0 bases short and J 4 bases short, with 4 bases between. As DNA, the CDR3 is TGCAGCGTTGAAGAATCGTACGAGCAGTACTTC. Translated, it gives CSVEESYEQYF.

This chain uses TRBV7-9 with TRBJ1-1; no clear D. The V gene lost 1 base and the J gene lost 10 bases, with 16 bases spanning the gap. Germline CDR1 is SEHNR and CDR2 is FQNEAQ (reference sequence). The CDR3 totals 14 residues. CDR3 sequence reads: CASSLGHTPRGAFF. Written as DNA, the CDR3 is TGTGCCAGCAGCTTAGGACATACTCCACGGGGAGCTTTCTTT.

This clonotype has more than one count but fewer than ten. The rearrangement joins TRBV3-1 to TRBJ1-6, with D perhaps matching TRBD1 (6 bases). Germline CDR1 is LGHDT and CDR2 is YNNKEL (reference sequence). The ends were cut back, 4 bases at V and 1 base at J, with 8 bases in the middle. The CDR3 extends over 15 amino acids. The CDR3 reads CASSPRGSYNSPLHF. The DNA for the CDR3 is TGTGCCAGCAGCCCCAGGGGTTCCTATAATTCACCCCTCCACTTT.

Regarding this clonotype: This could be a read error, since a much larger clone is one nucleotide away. CDR3 region: CASRTGGPDNEQFF. The CDR3, as DNA: TGTGCCAGTCGGACGGGAGGGCCAGACAATGAGCAGTTCTTC. J is TRBJ2-1 and V is TRBV6-2 or TRBV6-3; TRBD2 agrees at 8 bases. Germline values: CDR1 MNHEY, CDR2 SVGEGT. Trimming took 9 bases from V and 5 from J; bases not matched to a gene: 9. The length of the CDR3 is 14 residues.

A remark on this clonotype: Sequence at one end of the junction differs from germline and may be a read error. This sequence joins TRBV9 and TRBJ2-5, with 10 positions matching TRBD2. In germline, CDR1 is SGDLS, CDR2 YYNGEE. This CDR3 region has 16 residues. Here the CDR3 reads CASSVGTSGVQEAQYF. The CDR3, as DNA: TGTGCCAGCAGCGTAGGGACTAGCGGAGTCCAAGAGGCCCAGTACTTC.

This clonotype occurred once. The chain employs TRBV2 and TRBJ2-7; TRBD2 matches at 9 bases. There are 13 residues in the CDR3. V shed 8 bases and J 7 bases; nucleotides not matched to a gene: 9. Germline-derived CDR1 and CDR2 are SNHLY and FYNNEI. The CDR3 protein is CASGGGDLLEQYF. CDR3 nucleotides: TGTGCCAGCGGCGGGGGGGACCTACTTGAGCAGTACTTC.

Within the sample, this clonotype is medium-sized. The CDR3, as DNA: TGCAGTGCTAGTCGTAGGACAGGGGGCAATGAGCAGTTCTTC. Protein: CSASRRTGGNEQFF. V is TRBV20-1 and J is TRBJ2-1, with 10 bases matching TRBD1. This CDR3 region has 14 residues. The trim removed 3 bases at V and 6 bases at J, leaving 5 bases unmatched. Germline V CDR1 and CDR2: DFQATT, SNEGSKA (reference sequence).